This TCR beta chain was sequenced for a study of blood T cell repertoires in COVID-19. Study information: Whether acute or convalescent, the COVID-19 samples came from the United States, Italy and Spain. Sources were T cells, B-cell-depleted T cells, or PBMCs; the material itself was cDNA or gDNA.

Per the study methods: Cell counts per sample came from amplifying reference gene primers. TCRdb's copy holds only in-frame clones and misses some; the assay was immunoSEQ multiplex PCR. The V and J calls and clone size were taken over from that table, and D and trimming were inferred from the DNA. Here the sample spans 30,000 or so clones, 90% being singletons. Germline-derived CDR1 and CDR2 are MGHRA and YSYEKL. This CDR3 region has 15 residues. Trimming at V came to 3 bases and at J to 5 bases, leaving 9 bases not matched to a gene. Specimen: peripheral blood. This TCR came from a man aged 55 to 69 with active COVID-19. The chain carries TRBV4-1 and TRBJ2-7, with 8 bases identical to TRBD1. In DNA, the CDR3 is TGCGCCAGCAGCCACCCCGGGCAGGGGGCAGACGAGCAGTACTTC. Amino acids: CASSHPGQGADEQYF.